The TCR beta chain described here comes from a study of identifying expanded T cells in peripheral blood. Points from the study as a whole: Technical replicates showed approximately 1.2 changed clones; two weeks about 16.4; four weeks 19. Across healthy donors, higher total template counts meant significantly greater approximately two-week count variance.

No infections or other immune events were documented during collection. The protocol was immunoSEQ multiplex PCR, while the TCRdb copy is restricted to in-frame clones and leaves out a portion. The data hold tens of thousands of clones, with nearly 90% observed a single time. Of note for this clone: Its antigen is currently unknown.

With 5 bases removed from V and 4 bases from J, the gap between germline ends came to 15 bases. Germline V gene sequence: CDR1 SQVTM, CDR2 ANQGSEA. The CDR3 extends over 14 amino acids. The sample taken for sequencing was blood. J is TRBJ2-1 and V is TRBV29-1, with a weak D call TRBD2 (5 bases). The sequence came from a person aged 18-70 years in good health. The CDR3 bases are TGCAGCGTTTATACCGGGAAAGGATACAATGAGCAGTTCTTC. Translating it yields CSVYTGKGYNEQFF.